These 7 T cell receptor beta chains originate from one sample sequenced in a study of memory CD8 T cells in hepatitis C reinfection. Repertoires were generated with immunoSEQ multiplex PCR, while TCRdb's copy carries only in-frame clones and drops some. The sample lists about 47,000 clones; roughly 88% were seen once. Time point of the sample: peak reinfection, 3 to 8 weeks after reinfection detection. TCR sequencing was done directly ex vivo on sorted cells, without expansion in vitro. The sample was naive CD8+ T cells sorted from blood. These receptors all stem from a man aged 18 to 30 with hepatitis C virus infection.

CDR3 DNA: TGTGCCAGCAGTGAATGGGGGGGGGCAAGGACTGAAGCTTTCTTT. This encodes CASSEWGGARTEAFF. The genes are TRBV6-1 and TRBJ1-1, with D possibly TRBD1 on 6 matching bases. The germline CDR1 and CDR2 sequences are MNHNS and SASEGT. V was cut by 2 bases and J by 5 bases, with 15 bases left in between. There are 15 residues in the CDR3.

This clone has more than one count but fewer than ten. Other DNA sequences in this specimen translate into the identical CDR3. The CDR3 nucleotides read TGTGCCAGCAGTTTTTTCCAGAGCAATCAGCCCCAGCATTTT. As protein: CASSFFQSNQPQHF. The chain links TRBV5-5 to TRBJ1-5; D uncertain. The CDR3 runs to 14 residues. CDR1 is SGHKS and CDR2 is YYEKEE in the germline V gene (reference sequence). Trimming shortened V by 5 bases and J by 1 base, and 10 bases separated the two germline ends.

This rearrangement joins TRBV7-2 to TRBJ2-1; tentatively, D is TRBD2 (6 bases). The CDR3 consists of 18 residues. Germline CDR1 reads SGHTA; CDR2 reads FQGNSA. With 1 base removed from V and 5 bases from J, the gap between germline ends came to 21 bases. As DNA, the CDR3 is TGTGCCAGCAGCTTAGACCTCTATCGGGGAGGCTTCCACAATGAGCAGTTCTTC. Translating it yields CASSLDLYRGGFHNEQFF.

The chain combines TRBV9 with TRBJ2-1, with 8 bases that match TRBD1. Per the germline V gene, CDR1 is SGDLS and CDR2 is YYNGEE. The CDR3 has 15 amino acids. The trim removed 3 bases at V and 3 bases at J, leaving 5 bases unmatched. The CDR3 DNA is TGTGCCAGCAGCGCCGGGACAGGCGACTACAATGAGCAGTTCTTC. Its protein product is CASSAGTGDYNEQFF.

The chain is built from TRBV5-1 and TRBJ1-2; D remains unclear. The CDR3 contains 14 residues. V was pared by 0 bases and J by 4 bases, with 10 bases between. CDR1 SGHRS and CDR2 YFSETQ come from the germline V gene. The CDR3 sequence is CASSLAGSSYGYTF. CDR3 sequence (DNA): TGCGCCAGCAGCTTGGCAGGTTCATCCTATGGCTACACCTTC.

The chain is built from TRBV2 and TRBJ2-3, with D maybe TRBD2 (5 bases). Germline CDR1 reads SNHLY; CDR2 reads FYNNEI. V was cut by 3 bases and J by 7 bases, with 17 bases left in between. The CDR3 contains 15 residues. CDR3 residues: CASSDVLEENYTQYF. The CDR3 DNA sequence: TGTGCCAGCAGTGATGTCCTGGAGGAGAACTATACGCAGTATTTT.

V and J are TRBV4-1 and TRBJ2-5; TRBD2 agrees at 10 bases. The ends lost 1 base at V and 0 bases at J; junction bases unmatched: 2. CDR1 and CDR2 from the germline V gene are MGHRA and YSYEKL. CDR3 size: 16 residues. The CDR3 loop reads CASSQGSGGDQETQYF. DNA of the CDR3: TGCGCCAGCAGCCAAGGAAGCGGGGGGGACCAAGAGACCCAGTACTTC.